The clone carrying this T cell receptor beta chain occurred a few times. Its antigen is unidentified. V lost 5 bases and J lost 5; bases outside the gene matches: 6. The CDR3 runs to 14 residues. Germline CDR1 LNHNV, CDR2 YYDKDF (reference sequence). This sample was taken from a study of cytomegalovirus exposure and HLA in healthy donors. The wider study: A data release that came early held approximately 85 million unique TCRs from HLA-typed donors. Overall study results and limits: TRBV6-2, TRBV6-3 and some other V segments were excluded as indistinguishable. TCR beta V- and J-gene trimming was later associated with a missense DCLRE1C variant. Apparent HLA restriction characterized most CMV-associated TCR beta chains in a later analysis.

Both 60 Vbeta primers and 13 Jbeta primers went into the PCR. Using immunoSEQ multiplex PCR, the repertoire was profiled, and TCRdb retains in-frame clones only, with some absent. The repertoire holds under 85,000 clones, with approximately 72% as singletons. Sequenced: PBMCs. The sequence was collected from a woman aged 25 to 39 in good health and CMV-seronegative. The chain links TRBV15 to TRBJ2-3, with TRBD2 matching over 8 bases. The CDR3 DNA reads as TGTGCCACCAGCCGCGGGACTAGAGTAGATACGCAGTATTTT. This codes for CATSRGTRVDTQYF. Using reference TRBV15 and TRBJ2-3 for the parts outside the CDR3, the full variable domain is DAMVIQNPRYQVTQFGKPVTLSCSQTLNHNVMYWYQQKSSQAPKLLFHYYDKDFNNEADTPDNFQSRRPNTSFCFLDIRSPGLGDTAMYLCATSRGTRVDTQYFGPGTRLTVL.